These 8 T cell receptor beta chains were sequenced from one sample in a study of blood T cell repertoires in COVID-19. Using immunoSEQ multiplex PCR, the repertoire was profiled, and TCRdb retains in-frame clones only, with some absent. This table has about 22,000 clones, about 89% appearing once. The sequencing input was peripheral blood. These receptor sequences come from a man aged 65-85 years with COVID-19, enrolled during active disease.

The sample holds a few counts of this clone. The rearrangement joins TRBV2 to TRBJ2-7; TRBD2 matches at 8 bases. CDR1 and CDR2 (germline): SNHLY, FYNNEI. The CDR3 spans 16 residues. V shed 5 bases and J 4 bases; nucleotides not matched to a gene: 13. The CDR3 region is CASSSDPGGPLYEQYF. CDR3 DNA sequence: TGTGCCAGCAGTTCGGATCCGGGAGGGCCGCTATACGAGCAGTACTTC.

V is TRBV19 and J is TRBJ2-2; 9 positions match TRBD2. Trimming took 6 bases from V and 5 from J; bases not matched to a gene: 13. The CDR3 is 17 residues long. CDR1 is LNHDA, CDR2 SQIVND, per germline (reference sequence). The DNA of the CDR3 is TGTGCCAGTAGCCCCGGGACTAGCCCTTTAGGGACCGGGGAGCTGTTTTTT. Amino acid sequence: CASSPGTSPLGTGELFF.

The chain combines TRBV6-5 with TRBJ1-1, with unresolved D. Germline V gene lookup returns CDR1 MNHEY and CDR2 SVGAGI. The CDR3 has 15 amino acids. V lost 3 bases to trimming and J lost 0 bases, with 11 bases between them. CDR3 residues: CASSYGHNMNTEAFF. The CDR3 DNA reads as TGTGCCAGCAGTTATGGGCACAACATGAACACTGAAGCTTTCTTT.

The genes are TRBV21-1 and TRBJ2-3; the D call TRBD2 from the table was never checked on the DNA. TRBV21-1 is a listed pseudogene. This CDR3 has 17 amino acids. The CDR3 nucleotides are TGTGCCAGCAGCTTACTGGGGCTAGCGGGCGACACAGATACGCAGTATTTT. This gives the protein CASSLLGLAGDTDTQYF.

The genes are TRBV30 and TRBJ2-3; D uncertain. Germline CDR1 GTSNPN, CDR2 SVGIG (reference sequence). The CDR3 is 13 residues long. V was shortened by 3 bases and J by 0 bases, with 7 bases between the two germline ends. The DNA of the CDR3 is TGTGCCTGGAGAGTTACAAGCACAGATACGCAGTATTTT. Protein product: CAWRVTSTDTQYF.

The chain carries TRBV7-6 and TRBJ2-3; the D gene is possibly TRBD2 (5 bases). V lost 4 bases and J 5 bases, leaving 13 bases between the germline ends. There are 14 residues in the CDR3. Germline CDR1 SGHVS, CDR2 FNYEAQ. In DNA, the CDR3 is TGTGCCAGCAGCTCTCCAAGTGAGGGAGATACGCAGTATTTT. Translation: CASSSPSEGDTQYF.

The rearrangement links TRBV2 to TRBJ1-6, with 8 bases that match TRBD1. V shed 8 bases, J shed 7 bases, and the junction held 7 bases outside the gene matches. The length of the CDR3 is 14 residues. Germline CDR1 is SNHLY and CDR2 is FYNNEI. Here the CDR3 reads CASQGARTNSPLHF. The CDR3 DNA reads as TGTGCCAGCCAGGGGGCCCGCACGAATTCACCCCTCCACTTT.

This clone was observed a single time. The V call is TRBV30, the J call TRBJ1-5, with D perhaps matching TRBD1 (5 bases). This CDR3 spans 15 amino acids. Germline CDR1 and CDR2: GTSNPN and SVGIG (reference sequence). V lost 3 bases to trimming and J lost 0 bases, with 12 bases between them. The CDR3 coding sequence is TGTGCCTGGAGCGGGGGGGGAAATAGCAATCAGCCCCAGCATTTT. Amino acid sequence: CAWSGGGNSNQPQHF.